This TCR beta chain appears in the sequencing data of a study of shared clonotypes between healthy human individuals (dated by TCRdb to 2020 to 2022). As for the study more broadly: The cohort comprised a couple of women and a few men aged 18 to 49 years. For each donor, CD4 naive and CD4 memory were each run on three plates, CD8 naive on two plates, and CD8 memory on one plate. To estimate repertoire size and how much clonotypes are shared between individuals, the study performed deep sequencing of blood TCR repertoires from five healthy adults. To increase sequencing depth and limit assay-specific biases, TCR repertoire library preparation and sequencing were carried out by different laboratories using diverse techniques. Each donor's leukapheresis produced roughly between roughly 0.85 and 9.5 billion PBMCs. Here is what the overall study found, with its caveats: Sampling was restricted to blood, and TCR repertoires in tissues likely differ from the TCR repertoires found in blood. Sharing across a handful of donors was observed for about 4.8% of naive CD4, over 3% of naive CD8, about 2.3% of memory CD4, and around 0.4% of memory CD8 clonotypes. Because the study included a small number of donors, the genetic and exposure-history diversity represented was limited. Larger estimated clonotype richness was generally found for naive subsets than for memory subsets. Even with the large sequencing depth, rarefaction of the sorted-subset datasets indicated that sequencing was incomplete. Higher generation probabilities were observed for clonotypes shared by all four sorted-subset donors than for non-shared clonotypes. Pairwise subsampling led to the expectation that sequencing depth would affect the degree of clonotype sharing among donors.

Healthy HIV-negative adults with no recently reported acute infections or vaccinations were included as donors. Every donor was a Caucasian adult residing in Nashville, Tennessee, USA. CD4+ T cells were enriched by magnetic negative selection, after which naive cells were positively selected on CD45RA and the negative fraction was taken as the memory subset. Blood was obtained by leukapheresis, after which PBMCs were separated by Ficoll-Histopaque density gradient centrifugation and cryopreserved in liquid nitrogen vapor phase. Purity and quantity of every magnetically sorted T cell population were checked by analytical flow cytometry. Genomic DNA was isolated from every sorted fraction and measured by UV absorbance on a Nanodrop 2000c. As regards this clone: Its antigen has not been determined. Within one base of it there is no much larger clone, and no base qualities were kept.

CDR1 and CDR2, looked up from the germline V gene (reference sequence), are SGHKS and YYEKEE. The CDR3 runs 15 residues from the cysteine to the phenylalanine. CDR3 DNA only is kept here, 45 bases in frame from base 1. The trim is 5 bases for V and 0 bases for J, with a gap of 12 bases between the germline ends. TCR CDR3 regions were amplified from genomic DNA by multiplex PCR using the deep immunoSEQ assay. Extracted genomic DNA from each cell subset was spread evenly across all wells of several immunoSEQ 96-well plates, with each plate serving as a replicate. For sorted subsets, about 200 ng genomic DNA, equal to about 30,000 T cell genomes, was loaded into each replicate PCR. Purified libraries were measured with a Qubit 3.0 fluorometer, size-checked on a Bioanalyzer 2100, and measured again with the KAPA Library Quantification kit. Each immunoSEQ 96-well plate was sequenced on its own single-read 150-cycle Illumina NextSeq 550 flow cell. The published analysis was carried out like this. Because the immunoSEQ output held only junctional sequences and lacked quality scores, the filtering could not match the filtering applied to full-length reads. To assign V/J genes and CDR3, sequences were annotated against IMGT germline references using PyIR, a Python wrapper for IgBLAST v1.9. Reads were filtered out if the reads had weak V/J assignments (E-value above 1e-6), no CDR3, stop codons, out-of-frame junctions, or ambiguous translated residues. V3J clonotypes were defined as sequences sharing an identical inferred V gene, J gene, and CDR3 amino acid sequence. To compute the percentage overlap between repertoires, the number of shared unique clonotypes was divided by the size of the smaller repertoire. Three approaches were used to assess repertoire richness: RTK rarefaction, the Chao1 estimator, and Recon v2.1 estimates of unobserved clonotypes. OLGA was used to compute generation probabilities for all TCRbeta clonotypes that the gDNA method yielded from a few donors. As stored in TCRdb, this immuneACCESS dataset retains in-frame rearrangements with V and J assigned. A fraction of the clones does not appear; measured against another copy, unresolved V genes explain less than half of the discrepancy, and the remainder lacks a known reason. That table is the source of V, J and clone size, and D and trimming were worked out from the DNA. The sample table shows about 1.5 million clones, and roughly 95% are seen once. 1% to 1.5% of the sample belongs to the ten largest clones.

The specimen was naive CD4+ T cells sorted from blood. The cell subset or site label, read with the paper, signifies: CD45RA+ positively selected. The V and J segments used are TRBV5-5 and TRBJ2-1; TRBD2 is perhaps the D gene, given 6 matching bases. This TCR derives from a man younger than 45 in good health. This receptor carries the CDR3 CASSVAGSSYNEQFF. The DNA sequence follows: TGTGCCAGCAGTGTGGCGGGGAGCTCCTACAATGAGCAGTTCTTC.